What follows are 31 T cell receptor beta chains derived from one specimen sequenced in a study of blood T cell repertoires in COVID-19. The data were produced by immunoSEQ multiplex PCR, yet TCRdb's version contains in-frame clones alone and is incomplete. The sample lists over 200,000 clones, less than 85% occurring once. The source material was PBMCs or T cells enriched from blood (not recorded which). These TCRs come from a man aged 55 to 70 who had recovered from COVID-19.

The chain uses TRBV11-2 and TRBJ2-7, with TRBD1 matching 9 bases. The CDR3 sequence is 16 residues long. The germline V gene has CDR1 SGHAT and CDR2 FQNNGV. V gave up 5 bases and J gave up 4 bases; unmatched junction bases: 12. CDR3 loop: CASSPRTGEVPYEQYF. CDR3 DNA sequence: TGTGCCAGCAGCCCCCGGACAGGGGAGGTCCCATACGAGCAGTACTTC.

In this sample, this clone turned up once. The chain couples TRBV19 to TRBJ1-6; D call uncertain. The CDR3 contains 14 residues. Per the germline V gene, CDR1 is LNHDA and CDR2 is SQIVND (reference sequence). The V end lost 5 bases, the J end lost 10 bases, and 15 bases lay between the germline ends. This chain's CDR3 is CASSPPGARSPLHF. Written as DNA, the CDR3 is TGTGCCAGTAGTCCCCCTGGTGCGCGGTCACCCCTCCACTTT.

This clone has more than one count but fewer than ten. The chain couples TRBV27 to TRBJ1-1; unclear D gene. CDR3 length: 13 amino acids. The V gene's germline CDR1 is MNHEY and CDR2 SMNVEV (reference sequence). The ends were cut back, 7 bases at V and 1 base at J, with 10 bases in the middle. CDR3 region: CASTSGWNTEAFF. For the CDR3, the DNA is TGTGCCAGCACTAGCGGGTGGAACACTGAAGCTTTCTTT.

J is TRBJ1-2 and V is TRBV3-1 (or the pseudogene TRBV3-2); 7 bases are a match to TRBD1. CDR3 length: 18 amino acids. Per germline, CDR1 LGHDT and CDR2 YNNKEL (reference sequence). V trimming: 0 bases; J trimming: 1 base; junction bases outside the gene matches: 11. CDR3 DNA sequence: TGTGCCAGCAGCCAAGATTCGAGGGGGCGAGGGGATAACTATGGCTACACCTTC. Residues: CASSQDSRGRGDNYGYTF.

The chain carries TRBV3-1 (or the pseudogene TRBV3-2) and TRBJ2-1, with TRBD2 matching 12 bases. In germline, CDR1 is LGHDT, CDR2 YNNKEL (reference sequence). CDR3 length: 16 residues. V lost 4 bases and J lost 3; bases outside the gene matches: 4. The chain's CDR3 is CASSLRTSGVYNEQFF. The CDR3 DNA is TGTGCCAGCAGCCTACGGACTAGCGGGGTCTACAATGAGCAGTTCTTC.

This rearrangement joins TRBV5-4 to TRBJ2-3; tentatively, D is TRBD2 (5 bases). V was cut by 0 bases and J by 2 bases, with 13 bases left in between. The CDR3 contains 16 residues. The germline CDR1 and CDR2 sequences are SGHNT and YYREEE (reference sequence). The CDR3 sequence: CASSLAGEADTDTQYF. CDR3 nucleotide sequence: TGTGCCAGCAGCTTGGCCGGCGAAGCGGACACAGATACGCAGTATTTT.

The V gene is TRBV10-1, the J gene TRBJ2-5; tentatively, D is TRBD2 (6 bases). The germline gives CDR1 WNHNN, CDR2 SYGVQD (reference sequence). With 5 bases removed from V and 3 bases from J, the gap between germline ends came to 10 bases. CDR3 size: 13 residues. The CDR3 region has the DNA TGCGCCAGCAGTCCCCGGGGGAAAGAGACCCAGTACTTC. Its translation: CASSPRGKETQYF.

The CDR3, as DNA: TGCGCCAGCAGCCAAGACTCGGGGTACGGCAATCAGCCCCAGCATTTT. Its protein is CASSQDSGYGNQPQHF. V and J are TRBV4-3 and TRBJ1-5; D not certain. Trimming removed 0 bases at V and 2 bases at J, with 11 bases between. CDR1 LGHNA and CDR2 YSLEER come from the germline V gene. CDR3 length: 16 residues.

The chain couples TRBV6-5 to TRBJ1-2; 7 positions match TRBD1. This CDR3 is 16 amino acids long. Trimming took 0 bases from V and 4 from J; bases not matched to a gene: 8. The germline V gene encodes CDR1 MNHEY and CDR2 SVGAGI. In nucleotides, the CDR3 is TGTGCCAGCAGTTACTCGAGGACAGGAGGAGGCTATGGCTACACCTTC. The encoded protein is CASSYSRTGGGYGYTF.

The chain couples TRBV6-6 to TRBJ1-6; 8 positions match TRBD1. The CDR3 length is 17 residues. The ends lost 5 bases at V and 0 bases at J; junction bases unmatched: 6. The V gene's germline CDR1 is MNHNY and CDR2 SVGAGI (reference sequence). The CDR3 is CASSPGQALSYNSPLHF. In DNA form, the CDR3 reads TGTGCCAGCAGTCCGGGACAGGCCCTCTCCTATAATTCACCCCTCCACTTT.

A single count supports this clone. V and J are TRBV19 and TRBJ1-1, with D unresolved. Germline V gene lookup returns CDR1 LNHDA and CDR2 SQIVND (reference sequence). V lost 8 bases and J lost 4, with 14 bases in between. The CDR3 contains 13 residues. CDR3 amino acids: CASGAGSGTEAFF. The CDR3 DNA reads TGTGCCAGTGGAGCGGGCTCAGGCACTGAAGCTTTCTTT.

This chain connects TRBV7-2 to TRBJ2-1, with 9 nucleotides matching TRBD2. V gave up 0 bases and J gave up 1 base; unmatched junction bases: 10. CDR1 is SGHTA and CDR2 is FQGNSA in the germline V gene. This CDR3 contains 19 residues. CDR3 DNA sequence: TGTGCCAGCAGCTTAGCGGTGGTAGCGGGGGTAAAGTCCTACAATGAGCAGTTCTTC. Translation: CASSLAVVAGVKSYNEQFF. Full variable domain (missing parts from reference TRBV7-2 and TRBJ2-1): GAGVSQSPSNKVTEKGKDVELRCDPISGHTALYWYRQSLGQGLEFLIYFQGNSAPDKSGLPSDRFSAERTGGSVSTLTIQRTQQEDSAVYLCASSLAVVAGVKSYNEQFFGPGTRLTVL.

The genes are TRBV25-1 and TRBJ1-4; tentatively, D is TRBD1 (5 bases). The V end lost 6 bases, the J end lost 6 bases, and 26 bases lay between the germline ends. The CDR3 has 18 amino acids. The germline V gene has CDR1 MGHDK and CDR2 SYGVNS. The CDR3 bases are TGTGCCAGCAGCCTACAGGCCTCTGGGCGCTGTTGGCATGAAAAACTGTTTTTT. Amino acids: CASSLQASGRCWHEKLFF.

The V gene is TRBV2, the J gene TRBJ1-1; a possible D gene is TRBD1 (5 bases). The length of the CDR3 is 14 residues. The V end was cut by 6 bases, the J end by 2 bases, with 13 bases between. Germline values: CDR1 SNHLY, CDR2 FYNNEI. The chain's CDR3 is CASSSQTVNTEAFF. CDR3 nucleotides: TGTGCCAGCAGCTCACAGACAGTCAACACTGAAGCTTTCTTT.

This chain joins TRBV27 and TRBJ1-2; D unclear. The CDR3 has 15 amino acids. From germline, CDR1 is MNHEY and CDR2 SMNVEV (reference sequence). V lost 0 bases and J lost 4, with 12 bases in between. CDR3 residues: CASSLSVGGGYGYTF. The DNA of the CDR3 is TGTGCCAGCAGTTTATCGGTGGGAGGAGGCTATGGCTACACCTTC.

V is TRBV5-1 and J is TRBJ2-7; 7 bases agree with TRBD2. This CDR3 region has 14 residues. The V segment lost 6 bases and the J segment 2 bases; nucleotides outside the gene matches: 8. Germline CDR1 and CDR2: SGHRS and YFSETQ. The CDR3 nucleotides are TGCGCCAGCACACGGGGGGACGGTACCTACGAGCAGTACTTC. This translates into CASTRGDGTYEQYF.

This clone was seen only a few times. The CDR3 nucleotides read TGTGCCAGCAGCACAGGGGCGCACTATGGCTACACCTTC. This sequence encodes CASSTGAHYGYTF. The rearrangement links TRBV6-5 to TRBJ1-2; 7 bases line up with TRBD1. Germline V gene sequence: CDR1 MNHEY, CDR2 SVGAGI. The CDR3 sequence is 13 residues long. V trimming: 6 bases; J trimming: 3 bases; junction bases outside the gene matches: 4.

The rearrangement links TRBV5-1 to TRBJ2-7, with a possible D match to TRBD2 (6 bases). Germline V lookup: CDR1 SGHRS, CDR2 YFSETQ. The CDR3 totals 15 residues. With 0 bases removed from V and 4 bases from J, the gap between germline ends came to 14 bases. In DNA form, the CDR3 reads TGCGCCAGCAGCTTGGCCGGGGGAGGTAGGTACGAGCAGTACTTC. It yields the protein CASSLAGGGRYEQYF.

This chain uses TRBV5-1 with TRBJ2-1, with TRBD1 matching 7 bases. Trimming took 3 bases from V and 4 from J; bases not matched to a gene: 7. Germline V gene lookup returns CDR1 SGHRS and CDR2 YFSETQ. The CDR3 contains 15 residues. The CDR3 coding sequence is TGCGCCAGCAGCTGGACAGGAACAGGATACAATGAGCAGTTCTTC. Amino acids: CASSWTGTGYNEQFF.

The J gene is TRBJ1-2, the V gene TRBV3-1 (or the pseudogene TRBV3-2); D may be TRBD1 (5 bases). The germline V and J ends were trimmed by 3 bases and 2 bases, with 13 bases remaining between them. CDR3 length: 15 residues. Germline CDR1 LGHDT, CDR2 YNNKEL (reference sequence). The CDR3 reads CASSHGDGSNYGYTF. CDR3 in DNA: TGTGCCAGCAGCCATGGGGACGGGAGCAACTATGGCTACACCTTC.

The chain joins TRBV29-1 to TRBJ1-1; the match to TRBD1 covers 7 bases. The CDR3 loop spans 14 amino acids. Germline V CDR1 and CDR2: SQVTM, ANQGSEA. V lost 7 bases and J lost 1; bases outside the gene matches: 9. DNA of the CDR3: TGCAGCGCTAGCAGGACAGGCGCGAACACTGAAGCTTTCTTT. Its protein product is CSASRTGANTEAFF.

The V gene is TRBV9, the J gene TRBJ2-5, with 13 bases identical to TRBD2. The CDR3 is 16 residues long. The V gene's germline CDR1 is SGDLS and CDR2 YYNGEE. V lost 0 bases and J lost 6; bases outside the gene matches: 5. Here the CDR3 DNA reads TGTGCCAGCAGCGTAGGGGGACTAGCGGGGATGCAGACCCAGTACTTC. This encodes CASSVGGLAGMQTQYF.

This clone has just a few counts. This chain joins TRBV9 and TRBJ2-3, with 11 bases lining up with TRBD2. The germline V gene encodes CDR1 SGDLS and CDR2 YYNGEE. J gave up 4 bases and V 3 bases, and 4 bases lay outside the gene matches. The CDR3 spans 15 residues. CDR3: CASSDSGGAADTQYF. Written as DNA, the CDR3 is TGTGCCAGCAGCGATAGCGGGGGGGCCGCAGATACGCAGTATTTT.

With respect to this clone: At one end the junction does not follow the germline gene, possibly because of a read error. The CDR3 spells CASSAGTSVPGGETQYF. In DNA, the CDR3 is TGTGCTAGCAGTGCCGGGACTAGCGTCCCGGGAGGCGAGACCCAGTACTTC. The chain joins TRBV7-7 to TRBJ2-5; 10 positions agree with TRBD2. This CDR3 contains 17 residues. CDR1 is SSHAT, CDR2 FNYEAQ, per germline (reference sequence).

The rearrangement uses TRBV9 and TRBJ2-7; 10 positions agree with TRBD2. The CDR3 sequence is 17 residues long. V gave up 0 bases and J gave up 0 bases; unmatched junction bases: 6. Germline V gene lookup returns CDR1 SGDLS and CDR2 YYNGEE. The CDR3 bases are TGTGCCAGCAGCGTAGGGCCCTCTAGCGGGGGCTCCTACGAGCAGTACTTC. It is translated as CASSVGPSSGGSYEQYF.

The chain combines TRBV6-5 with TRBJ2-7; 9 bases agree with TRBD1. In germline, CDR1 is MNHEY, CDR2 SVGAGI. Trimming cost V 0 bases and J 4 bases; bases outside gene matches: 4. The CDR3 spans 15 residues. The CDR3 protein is CASSYSRQGGYEQYF. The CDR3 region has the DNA TGTGCCAGCAGTTACTCGCGACAGGGGGGGTACGAGCAGTACTTC.

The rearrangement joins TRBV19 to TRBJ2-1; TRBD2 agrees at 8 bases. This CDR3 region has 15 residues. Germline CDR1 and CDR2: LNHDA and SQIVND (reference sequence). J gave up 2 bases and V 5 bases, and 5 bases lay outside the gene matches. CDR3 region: CASSGTRVPYNEQFF. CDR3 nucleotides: TGTGCCAGTAGTGGGACTAGAGTCCCCTACAATGAGCAGTTCTTC.

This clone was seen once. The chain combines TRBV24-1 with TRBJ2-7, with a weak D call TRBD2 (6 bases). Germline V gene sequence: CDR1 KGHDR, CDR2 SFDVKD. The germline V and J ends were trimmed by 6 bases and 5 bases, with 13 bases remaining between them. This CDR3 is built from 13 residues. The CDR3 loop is CATSPGGGNEQYF. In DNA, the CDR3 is TGTGCCACCAGTCCCGGGGGAGGCAACGAGCAGTACTTC.

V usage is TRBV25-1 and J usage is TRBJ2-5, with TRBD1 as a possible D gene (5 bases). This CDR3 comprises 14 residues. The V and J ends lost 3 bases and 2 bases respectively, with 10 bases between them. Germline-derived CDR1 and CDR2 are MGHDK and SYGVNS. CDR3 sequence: CASSEAGSQETQYF. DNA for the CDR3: TGTGCCAGCAGTGAGGCAGGGTCACAAGAGACCCAGTACTTC.

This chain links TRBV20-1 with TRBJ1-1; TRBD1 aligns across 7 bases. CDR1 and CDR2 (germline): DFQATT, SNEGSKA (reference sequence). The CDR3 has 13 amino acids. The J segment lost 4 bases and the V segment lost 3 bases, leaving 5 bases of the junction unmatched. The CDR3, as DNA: TGCAGTGCTAGTGGGCAGGGGGGCACTGAAGCTTTCTTT. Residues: CSASGQGGTEAFF.

CDR3 nucleotides: TGCAGCGGGCACCTAGGGGGGGGAGACACTGAAGCTTTCTTT. This encodes CSGHLGGGDTEAFF. The chain carries TRBV29-1 and TRBJ1-1; tentative D call: TRBD1 (6 bases). CDR1 is SQVTM and CDR2 is ANQGSEA in the germline V gene. The CDR3 is 14 amino acids. V lost 7 bases and J 3 bases, leaving 18 bases between the germline ends.